This T cell receptor beta chain stems from a study of shared clonotypes between healthy human individuals. CD45RO-negative CD8 cells positively selected for CCR7 made up the naive population, which excluded terminally differentiated effector memory CD45RA+ cells. The germline V gene encodes CDR1 SNHLY and CDR2 FYNNEI. This CDR3 region has 15 residues. With 7 bases removed from V and 3 bases from J, the gap between germline ends came to 19 bases. Generated by immunoSEQ multiplex PCR, the TCRdb table keeps only in-frame clones and is missing some. The sample holds 550,000 to 650,000 clones; approximately 96% are singletons and the top ten take approximately 0.1%.

The sequencing input was naive CD8+ T cells sorted from blood. The chain joins TRBV2 to TRBJ2-7; either TRBD1 or TRBD2 may supply D (6 bases each). This sequence originates from a woman under 40 in good health. CDR3 residues: CASISSGAEGYEQYF. The CDR3 bases are TGTGCCAGCATTTCCTCAGGGGCGGAGGGCTACGAGCAGTACTTC. Filled out from reference TRBV2 and TRBJ2-7, the complete variable domain reads EPEVTQTPSHQVTQMGQEVILRCVPISNHLYFYWYRQILGQKVEFLVSFYNNEISEKSEIFDDQFSVERPDGSNFTLKIRSTKLEDSAMYFCASISSGAEGYEQYFGPGTRLTVT.